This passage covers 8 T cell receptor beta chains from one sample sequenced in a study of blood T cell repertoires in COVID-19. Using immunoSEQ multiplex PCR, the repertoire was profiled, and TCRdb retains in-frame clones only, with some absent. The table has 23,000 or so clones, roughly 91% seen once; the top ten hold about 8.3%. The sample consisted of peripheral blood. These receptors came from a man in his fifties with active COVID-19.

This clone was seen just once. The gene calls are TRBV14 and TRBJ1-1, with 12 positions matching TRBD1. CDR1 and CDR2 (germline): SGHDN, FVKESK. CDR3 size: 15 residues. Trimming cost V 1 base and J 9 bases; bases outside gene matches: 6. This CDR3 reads CASSQGLGQGAKAFF. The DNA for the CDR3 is TGTGCCAGCAGCCAAGGGCTGGGACAGGGGGCGAAAGCTTTCTTT. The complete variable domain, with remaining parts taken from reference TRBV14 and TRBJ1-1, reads EAGVTQFPSHSVIEKGQTVTLRCDPISGHDNLYWYRRVMGKEIKFLLHFVKESKQDESGMPNNRFLAERTGGTYSTLKVQPAELEDSGVYFCASSQGLGQGAKAFFGQGTRLTVV.

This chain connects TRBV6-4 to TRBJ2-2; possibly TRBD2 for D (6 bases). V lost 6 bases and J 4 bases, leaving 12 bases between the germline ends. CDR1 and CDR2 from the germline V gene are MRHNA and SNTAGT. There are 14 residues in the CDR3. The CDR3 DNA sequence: TGTGCCAGCAGCCGGGACTGGGGCACCGGGGAGCTGTTTTTT. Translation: CASSRDWGTGELFF.

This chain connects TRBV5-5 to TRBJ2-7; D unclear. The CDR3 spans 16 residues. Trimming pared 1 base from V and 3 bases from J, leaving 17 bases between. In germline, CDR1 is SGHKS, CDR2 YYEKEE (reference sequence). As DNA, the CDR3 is TGTGCCAGCAGCTTGATTGTATCGGGTCGCCTCTACGAGCAGTACGTC. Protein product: CASSLIVSGRLYEQYV.

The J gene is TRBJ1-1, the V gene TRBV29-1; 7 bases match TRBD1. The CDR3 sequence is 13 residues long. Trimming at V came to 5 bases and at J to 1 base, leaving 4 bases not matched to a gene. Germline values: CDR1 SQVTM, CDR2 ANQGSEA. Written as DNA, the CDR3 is TGCAGCGTTACTCGGGACAGGAACACTGAAGCTTTCTTT. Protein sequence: CSVTRDRNTEAFF.

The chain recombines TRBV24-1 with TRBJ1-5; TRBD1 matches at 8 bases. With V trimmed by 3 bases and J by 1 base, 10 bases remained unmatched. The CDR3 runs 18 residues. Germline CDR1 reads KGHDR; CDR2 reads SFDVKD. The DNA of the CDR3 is TGTGCCACCAGTGATGAAAGGACAGGGAGAGGGAGCAATCAGCCCCAGCATTTT. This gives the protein CATSDERTGRGSNQPQHF.

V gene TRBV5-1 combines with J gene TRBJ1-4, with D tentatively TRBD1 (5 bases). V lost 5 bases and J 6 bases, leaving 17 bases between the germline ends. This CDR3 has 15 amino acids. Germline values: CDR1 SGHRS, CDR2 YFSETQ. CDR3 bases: TGCGCCAGCAGTGCCTACCAGGGAGGTGATGAAAAACTGTTTTTT. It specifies CASSAYQGGDEKLFF.

CDR3 protein: CASSVLRENTGELFF. Written as DNA, the CDR3 is TGTGCCAGCAGCGTCTTGCGGGAGAACACCGGGGAGCTGTTTTTT. This rearrangement joins TRBV9 to TRBJ2-2; maybe TRBD2 (6 bases). Trimming removed 2 bases from V and 1 base from J, with 9 bases in between. This CDR3 region has 15 residues. Per germline, CDR1 SGDLS and CDR2 YYNGEE.

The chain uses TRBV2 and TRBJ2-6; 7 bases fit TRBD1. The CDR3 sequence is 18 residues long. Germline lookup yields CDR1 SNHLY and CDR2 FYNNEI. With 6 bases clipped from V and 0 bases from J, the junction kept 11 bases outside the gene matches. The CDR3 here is CASRDRLLPSSGANVLTF. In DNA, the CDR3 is TGTGCCAGCAGGGACAGGTTGTTACCAAGCTCTGGGGCCAACGTCCTGACTTTC.